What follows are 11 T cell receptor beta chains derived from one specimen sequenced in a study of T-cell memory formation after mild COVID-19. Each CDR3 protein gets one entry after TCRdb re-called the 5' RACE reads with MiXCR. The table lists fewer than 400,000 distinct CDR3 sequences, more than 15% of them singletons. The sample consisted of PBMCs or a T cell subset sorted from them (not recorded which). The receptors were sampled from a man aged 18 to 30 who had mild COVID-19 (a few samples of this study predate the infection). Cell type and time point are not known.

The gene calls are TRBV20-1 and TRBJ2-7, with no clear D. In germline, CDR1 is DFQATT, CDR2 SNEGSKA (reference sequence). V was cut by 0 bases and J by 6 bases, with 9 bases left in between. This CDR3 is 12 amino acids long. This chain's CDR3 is CSARDLGLEQYF. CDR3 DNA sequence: TGCAGTGCTAGAGATCTTGGCCTCGAGCAGTACTTC.

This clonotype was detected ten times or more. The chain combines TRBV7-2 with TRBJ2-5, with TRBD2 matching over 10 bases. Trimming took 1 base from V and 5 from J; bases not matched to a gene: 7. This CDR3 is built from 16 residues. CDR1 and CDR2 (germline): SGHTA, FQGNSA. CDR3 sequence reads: CASSLVRTSGVETQYF. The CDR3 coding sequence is TGTGCCAGCAGCTTAGTAAGGACTAGCGGCGTGGAGACCCAGTACTTC.

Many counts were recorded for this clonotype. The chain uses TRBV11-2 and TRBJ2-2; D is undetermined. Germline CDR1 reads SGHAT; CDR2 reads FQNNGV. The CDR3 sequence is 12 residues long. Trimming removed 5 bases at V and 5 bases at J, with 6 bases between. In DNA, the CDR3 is TGTGCCAGCAGCCCTGGGACCGGGGAGCTGTTTTTT. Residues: CASSPGTGELFF.

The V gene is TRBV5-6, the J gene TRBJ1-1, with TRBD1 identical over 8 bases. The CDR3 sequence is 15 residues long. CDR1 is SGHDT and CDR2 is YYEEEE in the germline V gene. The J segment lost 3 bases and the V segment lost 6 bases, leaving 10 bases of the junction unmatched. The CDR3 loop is CASTRTGRGDTEAFF. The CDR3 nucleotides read TGTGCCAGCACACGGACAGGGCGGGGGGACACTGAAGCTTTCTTT.

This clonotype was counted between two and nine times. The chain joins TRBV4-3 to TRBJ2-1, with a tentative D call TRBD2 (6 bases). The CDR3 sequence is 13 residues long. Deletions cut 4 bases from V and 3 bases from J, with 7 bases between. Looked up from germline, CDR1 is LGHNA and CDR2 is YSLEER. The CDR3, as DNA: TGCGCCAGCAGCCGGACTAACTACAATGAGCAGTTCTTC. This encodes CASSRTNYNEQFF.

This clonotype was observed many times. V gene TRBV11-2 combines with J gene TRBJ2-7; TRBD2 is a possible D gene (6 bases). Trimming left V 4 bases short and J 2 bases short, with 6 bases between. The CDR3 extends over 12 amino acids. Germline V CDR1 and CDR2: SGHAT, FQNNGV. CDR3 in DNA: TGTGCCAGCAGCTCGGGGGCCTACGAGCAGTACTTC. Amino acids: CASSSGAYEQYF.

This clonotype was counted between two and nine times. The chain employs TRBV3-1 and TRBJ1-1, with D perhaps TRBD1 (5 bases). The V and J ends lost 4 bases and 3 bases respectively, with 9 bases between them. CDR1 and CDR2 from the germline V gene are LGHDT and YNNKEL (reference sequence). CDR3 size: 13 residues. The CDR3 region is CASSLRDDTEAFF. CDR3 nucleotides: TGTGCCAGCAGCCTAAGGGACGACACTGAAGCTTTCTTT.

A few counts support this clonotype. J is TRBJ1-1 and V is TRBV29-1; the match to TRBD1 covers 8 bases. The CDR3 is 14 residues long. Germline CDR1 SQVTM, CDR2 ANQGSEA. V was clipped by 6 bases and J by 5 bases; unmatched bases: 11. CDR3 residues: CSVPTSRTGTEAFF. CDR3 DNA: TGCAGCGTCCCCACGTCCCGGACAGGGACTGAAGCTTTCTTT.

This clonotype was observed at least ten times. The CDR3 sequence is CSARALGRGDADEQFF. In DNA, the CDR3 is TGCAGTGCTAGGGCCTTGGGGCGCGGGGATGCGGATGAGCAGTTCTTC. The chain couples TRBV20-1 to TRBJ2-1; a weak D match, TRBD2 (6 bases). Germline lookup yields CDR1 DFQATT and CDR2 SNEGSKA (reference sequence). The V and J ends lost 3 bases and 8 bases respectively, with 23 bases between them. The CDR3 runs to 16 residues.

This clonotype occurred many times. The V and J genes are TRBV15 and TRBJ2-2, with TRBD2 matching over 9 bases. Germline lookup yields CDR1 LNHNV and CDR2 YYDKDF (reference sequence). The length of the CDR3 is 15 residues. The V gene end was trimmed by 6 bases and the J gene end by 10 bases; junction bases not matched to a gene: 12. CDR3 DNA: TGTGCCACCAGTAGGCGCGGGGGGGCCGGTATGGAGCTGTTTTTT. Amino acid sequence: CATSRRGGAGMELFF.

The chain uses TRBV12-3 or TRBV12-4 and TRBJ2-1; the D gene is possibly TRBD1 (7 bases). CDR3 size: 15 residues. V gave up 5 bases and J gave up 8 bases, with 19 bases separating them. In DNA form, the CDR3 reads TGTGCCAGCAGTCCCGACAGGGTAATAGCGGATGAGCAGTTCTTC. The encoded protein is CASSPDRVIADEQFF.